This T cell receptor (beta chain) was identified during a study of CD8 T cells in ankylosing spondylitis. The germline V gene encodes CDR1 MDHEN and CDR2 SYDVKM. Germline trimming cut 5 bases from V and 3 bases from J; bases unmatched to any gene: 9. This CDR3 contains 16 residues. Study-wide points: A TCR beta motif of roughly 8 highly homologous variants seemed to mark ankylosing spondylitis blood. Disease-linked clones had a CD8+ phenotype and relatively low frequency in peripheral blood. A subset of motif variants has previously been described in the synovial fluid and blood of reactive arthritis.

By quantitative 5'-RACE with molecular barcodes, the TCR beta libraries were made. TCRdb fed the 5' RACE reads into MiXCR, producing one record per CDR3 protein. The profile shows about 500,000 distinct CDR3 sequences, approximately 5.3% of them singletons. A remark on this clonotype: What it recognizes is unknown.

The sequence derives from a male donor with ankylosing spondylitis. The source material was blood, either unsorted or a sorted T cell fraction (not recorded which). The V call is TRBV28, the J call TRBJ1-5; 8 positions agree with TRBD1. The CDR3 nucleotides read TGTGCCAGCAGTCCCTCGGGCAGGGGGCCCAATCAGCCCCAGCATTTT. Amino acid sequence: CASSPSGRGPNQPQHF. Full variable domain (remainder filled in from reference TRBV28 and TRBJ1-5): DVKVTQSSRYLVKRTGEKVFLECVQDMDHENMFWYRQDPGLGLRLIYFSYDVKMKEKGDIPEGYSVSREKKERFSLILESASTNQTSMYLCASSPSGRGPNQPQHFGDGTRLSIL.